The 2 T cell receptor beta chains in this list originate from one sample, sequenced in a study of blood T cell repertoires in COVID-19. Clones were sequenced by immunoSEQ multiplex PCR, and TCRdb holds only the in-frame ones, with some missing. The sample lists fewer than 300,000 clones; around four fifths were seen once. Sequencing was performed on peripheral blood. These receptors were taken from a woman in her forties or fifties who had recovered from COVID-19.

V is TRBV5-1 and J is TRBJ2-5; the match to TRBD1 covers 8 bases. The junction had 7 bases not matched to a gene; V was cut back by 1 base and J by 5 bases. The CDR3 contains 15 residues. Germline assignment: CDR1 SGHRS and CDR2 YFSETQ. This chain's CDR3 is CASSLSGGKAETQYF. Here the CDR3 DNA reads TGCGCCAGCAGCTTGTCAGGGGGCAAAGCGGAGACCCAGTACTTC. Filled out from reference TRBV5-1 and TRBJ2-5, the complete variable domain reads KAGVTQTPRYLIKTRGQQVTLSCSPISGHRSVSWYQQTPGQGLQFLFEYFSETQRNKGNFPGRFSGRQFSNSRSEMNVSTLELGDSALYLCASSLSGGKAETQYFGPGTRLLVL.

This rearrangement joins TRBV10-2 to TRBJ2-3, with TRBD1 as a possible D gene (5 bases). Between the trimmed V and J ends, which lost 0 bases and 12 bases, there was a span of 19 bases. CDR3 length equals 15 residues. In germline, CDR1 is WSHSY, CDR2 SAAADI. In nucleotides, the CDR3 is TGCGCCAGCAGTGAGTCGACTCTTTGGGGCCCCCTCCAGTATTTT. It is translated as CASSESTLWGPLQYF.